These 9 T cell receptor beta chains were all obtained from the same sample, sequenced in a study of OX40 agonist ivuxolimab in advanced cancers. Method: immunoSEQ multiplex PCR; TCRdb's copy keeps in-frame clones and lacks some. The sample records over 40,000 clones, 80% being singletons. The sequences come from CD4+ or CD8+ T cells sorted from blood, collected in a trial of the OX40 agonist ivuxolimab. These receptors were collected from an adult with an advanced solid tumor such as melanoma, head and neck, liver or kidney cancer.

The chain links TRBV11-3 to TRBJ2-3; 11 bases line up with TRBD1. CDR1 SGHNT and CDR2 YENEEA come from the germline V gene. The CDR3 runs 17 residues. Losses at the gene ends were 1 base for V and 5 bases for J; bases not matched to a gene: 8. The CDR3 DNA reads as TGTGCCAGCAGCTTAGGAATGGGACAGGGGGTTGGAGATACGCAGTATTTT. It codes for CASSLGMGQGVGDTQYF.

The CDR3 nucleotides are TGTGCCAGCAGCTTGGCCCTTGGACAGGGAGAGACCCAGTACTTC. Protein: CASSLALGQGETQYF. The V and J genes are TRBV5-4 and TRBJ2-5; 8 bases agree with TRBD1. V lost 0 bases to trimming and J lost 4 bases; unmatched junction nucleotides: 5. The CDR3 sequence is 15 residues long. The germline V gene encodes CDR1 SGHNT and CDR2 YYREEE (reference sequence).

The chain carries TRBV28 and TRBJ1-5; no clear D gene. V lost 6 bases to trimming and J lost 5 bases, with 11 bases between them. The V gene's germline CDR1 is MDHEN and CDR2 SYDVKM. This CDR3 contains 13 residues. The CDR3: CASSSMRYQPQHF. As DNA, the CDR3 is TGTGCCAGCAGCTCGATGAGATATCAGCCCCAGCATTTT.

V gene TRBV28 combines with J gene TRBJ2-3; 10 bases are a match to TRBD1. CDR1 and CDR2 (germline): MDHEN, SYDVKM. The V and J ends lost 5 bases and 3 bases, in that order; junction bases with no gene match: 11. The CDR3 sequence is 17 residues long. CDR3 sequence (DNA): TGTGCCAGCAGTCCCAAGTCTTGGGACAGGGGTACAGATACGCAGTATTTT. Its protein is CASSPKSWDRGTDTQYF. Full variable domain (missing parts from reference TRBV28 and TRBJ2-3): DVKVTQSSRYLVKRTGEKVFLECVQDMDHENMFWYRQDPGLGLRLIYFSYDVKMKEKGDIPEGYSVSREKKERFSLILESASTNQTSMYLCASSPKSWDRGTDTQYFGPGTRLTVL.

The rearrangement uses TRBV29-1 and TRBJ1-2, with D uncertain. In germline, CDR1 is SQVTM, CDR2 ANQGSEA. The V and J ends lost 4 bases and 2 bases respectively, with 17 bases between them. The CDR3 runs 15 residues. CDR3 sequence (DNA): TGCAGCGTTGCCAGTCCCTTCGAACCAAACTATGGCTACACCTTC. Its translation: CSVASPFEPNYGYTF.

The chain links TRBV7-6 to TRBJ2-7, with 7 bases that match TRBD2. Per the germline V gene, CDR1 is SGHVS and CDR2 is FNYEAQ. The CDR3 loop spans 17 amino acids. The J segment lost 4 bases and the V segment lost 5 bases, leaving 17 bases of the junction unmatched. Here the CDR3 reads CASSRGDPGGRVYEQYF. CDR3 coding DNA: TGTGCCAGCAGCCGGGGGGACCCCGGGGGGAGGGTATACGAGCAGTACTTC.

This clone was found once. The chain links TRBV2 to TRBJ1-5, with TRBD1 as a possible D gene (6 bases). Germline lookup yields CDR1 SNHLY and CDR2 FYNNEI. CDR3 size: 16 residues. Trimming pared 6 bases from V and 2 bases from J, leaving 17 bases between. CDR3 sequence: CASRYRALRGNQPQHF. The DNA of the CDR3 is TGTGCCAGCAGGTACAGGGCGCTTAGGGGCAATCAGCCCCAGCATTTT.

V and J are TRBV11-2 and TRBJ2-5; D assignment may be TRBD1 or TRBD2 (5 bases each). The DNA end lines up better with TRBJ2-7; the J call may be wrong. The germline V gene has CDR1 SGHAT and CDR2 FQNNGV. The CDR3 length is 14 residues. For the CDR3, the DNA is TGTGCCAGCAGCTTAGTTCCAGGGACGCACGAGCAGTACTTC. It specifies CASSLVPGTHEQYF.

The V call is TRBV10-1, the J call TRBJ1-3, with TRBD1 matching 9 bases. CDR3 length equals 14 residues. Unmatched junction bases numbered 8, after V lost 7 bases and J lost 7 bases. CDR1 and CDR2 (germline): WNHNN, SYGVQD (reference sequence). The CDR3 coding sequence is TGCGCCAGCACTGGACAGGGGCAGGCGAACACCATATATTTT. As protein: CASTGQGQANTIYF.